The entry below gives a single T cell receptor (beta chain) sequence along with its context. The data stem from a study of blood T cells in healthy people across ages. CDR1 is MNHEY, CDR2 SVGAGI, per germline. The CDR3 has 15 residues. V was pared by 2 bases and J by 0 bases, with 11 bases between. The donors, healthy Caucasians from Russia, were aged roughly 6 to 100. Together with a sample-barcoded 5' primer, a J-beta primer mix was included in a second PCR lasting roughly 6 to 12 cycles. TCRdb re-called the 5' RACE reads with MiXCR, one entry per CDR3 protein. The sample holds roughly 1,100,000 distinct CDR3 sequences, roughly 24% seen once. This same sample was also part of a study on T cells of mothers and their children. As reported in that work: Once extracted, all RNA went into cDNA synthesis at approximately 1.5 ug per 15 ul. Every mother produced more than 8 million TCR beta CDR3 reads, whereas every child provided some 3 million.

Sequencing was performed on blood. The chain has TRBV6-5 and TRBJ2-7, with no clear D. The TCR was taken from a girl aged 2-10 years in good health. The CDR3 spells CASSYESSLSYEQYF. The CDR3 coding sequence is TGTGCCAGCAGTTACGAGTCTTCCCTCTCCTACGAGCAGTACTTC.